This T cell receptor (beta chain) was recovered during a study of spatial heterogeneity in lung cancer. In this sample, this clonotype turned up many times. This beta chain is a stray read from a library made for alpha chains; its abundance is not meaningful. Time point specified: sample taken at primary tumor resection. Via MiXCR, TCRdb re-called the 5' RACE reads, giving one row per CDR3 protein. The profile shows about 5,700 distinct CDR3 sequences, under 15% of them singletons. The origin of this receptor is a human donor with early-stage non-small cell lung cancer. The specimen comprised lung tissue, sampled at surgery.

CDR3 nucleotides: TGTGCCAGCAGTCGGGGGGGCGGGGGCTACGAGCAGTACTTC. Its protein is CASSRGGGGYEQYF. The rearrangement uses TRBV27 and TRBJ2-7; 8 nucleotides line up with TRBD2. The CDR3 has 14 residues. The V and J ends lost 5 bases and 3 bases, in that order; junction bases with no gene match: 6. Per the germline V gene, CDR1 is MNHEY and CDR2 is SMNVEV (reference sequence).